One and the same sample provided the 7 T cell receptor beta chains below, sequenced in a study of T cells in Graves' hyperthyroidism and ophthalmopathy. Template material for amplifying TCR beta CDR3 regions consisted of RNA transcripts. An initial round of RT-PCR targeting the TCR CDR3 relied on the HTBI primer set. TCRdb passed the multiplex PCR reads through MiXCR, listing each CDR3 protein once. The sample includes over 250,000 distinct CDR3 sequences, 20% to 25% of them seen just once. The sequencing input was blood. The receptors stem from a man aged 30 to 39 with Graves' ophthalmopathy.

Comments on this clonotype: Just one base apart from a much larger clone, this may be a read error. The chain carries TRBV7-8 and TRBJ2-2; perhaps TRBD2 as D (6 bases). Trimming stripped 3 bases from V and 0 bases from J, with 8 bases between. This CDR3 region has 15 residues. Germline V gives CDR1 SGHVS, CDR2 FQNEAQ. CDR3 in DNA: TGTGCCAGCAGCTTTGGCGGGACGAACACCGGGGAGCTGTTTTTT. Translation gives CASSFGGTNTGELFF.

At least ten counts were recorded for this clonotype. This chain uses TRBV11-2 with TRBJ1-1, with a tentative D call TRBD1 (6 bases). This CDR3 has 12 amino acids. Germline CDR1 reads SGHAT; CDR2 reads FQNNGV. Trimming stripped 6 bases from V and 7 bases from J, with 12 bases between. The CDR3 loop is CASRVQGVEAFF. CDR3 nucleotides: TGTGCCAGCAGAGTACAGGGAGTTGAAGCTTTCTTT.

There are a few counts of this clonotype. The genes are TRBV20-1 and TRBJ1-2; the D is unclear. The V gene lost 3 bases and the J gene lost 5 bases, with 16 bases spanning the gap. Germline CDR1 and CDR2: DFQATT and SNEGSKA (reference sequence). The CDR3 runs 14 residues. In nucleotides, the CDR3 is TGCAGTGCTAGGGACGAGCAACCCCCTTATGGCTACACCTTC. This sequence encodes CSARDEQPPYGYTF.

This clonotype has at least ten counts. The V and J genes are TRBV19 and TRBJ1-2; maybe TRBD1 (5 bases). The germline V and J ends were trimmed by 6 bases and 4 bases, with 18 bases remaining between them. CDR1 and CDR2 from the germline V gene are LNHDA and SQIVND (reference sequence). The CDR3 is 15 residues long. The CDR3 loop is CASSLGGASGYGYTF. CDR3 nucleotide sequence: TGTGCCAGTAGCCTCGGCGGGGCCTCGGGCTATGGCTACACCTTC.

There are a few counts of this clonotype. The DNA of the CDR3 is TGCATGGCGTACCTCGCACACCATACGCAGTATTTT. The encoded protein is CMAYLAHHTQYF. The chain joins TRBV20-1 to TRBJ2-3; D unresolved. Germline V gene sequence: CDR1 DFQATT, CDR2 SNEGSKA (reference sequence). The CDR3 is made up of 12 amino acids.

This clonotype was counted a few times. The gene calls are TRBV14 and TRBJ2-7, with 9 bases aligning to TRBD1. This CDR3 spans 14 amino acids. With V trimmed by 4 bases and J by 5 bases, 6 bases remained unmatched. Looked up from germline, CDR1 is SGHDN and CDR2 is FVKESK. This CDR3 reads CASSLTGGEDEQYF. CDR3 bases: TGTGCCAGCAGCCTGACAGGGGGTGAAGACGAGCAGTACTTC.

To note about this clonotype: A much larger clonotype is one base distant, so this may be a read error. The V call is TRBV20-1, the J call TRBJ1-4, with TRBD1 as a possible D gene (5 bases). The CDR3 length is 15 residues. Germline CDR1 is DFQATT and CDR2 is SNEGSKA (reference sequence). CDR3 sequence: CNANADSSANEKLFF. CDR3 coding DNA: TGCAATGCAAACGCAGACAGTTCAGCTAATGAAAAACTGTTTTTT.